These 24 T cell receptor beta chains originate from one sample sequenced in a study of shared clonotypes between healthy human individuals. Some clones are missing from TCRdb's copy, which holds only in-frame ones; the method was immunoSEQ multiplex PCR. The profile shows about 2.4 million clones, over 85% of them singletons. Sequencing used naive CD4+ T cells from PBMCs. Noted subset: CD45RA+ positively selected. The receptor source for this set is a man in his late teens or twenties in good health. Some clones in this sample may be carry-over from other donors' samples.

The V call is TRBV13, the J call TRBJ1-6, with D unresolved. V lost 4 bases, J lost 9 bases, and 19 bases lay in between. The CDR3 is 16 residues long. CDR1 and CDR2 (germline): PRHDT, FYEKMQ (reference sequence). The CDR3 DNA follows: TGTGCCAGCAGCTCCTTCGTTGAGGGAGGGAGTTCACCCCTCCACTTT. Amino acids: CASSSFVEGGSSPLHF.

The rearrangement joins TRBV14 to TRBJ2-7; tentatively, D is TRBD1 (5 bases). Trimming took 4 bases from V and 9 from J, leaving 16 bases between them. CDR3 length: 13 residues. Germline loops: CDR1 SGHDN, CDR2 FVKESK. CDR3 nucleotides: TGTGCCAGCAGCCCCGACAGTCAGTATGGGCAGTACTTC. This sequence encodes CASSPDSQYGQYF.

This chain uses TRBV27 with TRBJ1-5; 10 nucleotides align to TRBD1. The length of the CDR3 is 17 residues. Germline V lookup: CDR1 MNHEY, CDR2 SMNVEV (reference sequence). Trimming removed 5 bases from V and 2 bases from J; junction bases left unmatched: 9. The CDR3 sequence is CASSPRQGAQGNQPQHF. The CDR3 nucleotides read TGTGCCAGCAGTCCCCGACAGGGGGCACAGGGCAATCAGCCCCAGCATTTT.

This clone has just one count. V usage is TRBV6-1 and J usage is TRBJ1-5; D is possibly TRBD1 (6 bases). The length of the CDR3 is 14 residues. Germline assignment: CDR1 MNHNS and CDR2 SASEGT. V lost 7 bases, J lost 0 bases, and 10 bases lay in between. In DNA, the CDR3 is TGTGCCAGCAAATTGGACAGTAGCAATCAGCCCCAGCATTTT. Protein sequence: CASKLDSSNQPQHF.

The rearrangement links TRBV7-2 to TRBJ2-1; the D is unclear. Germline CDR1 reads SGHTA; CDR2 reads FQGNSA. The CDR3 runs to 13 residues. V was clipped by 5 bases and J by 2 bases, with 7 bases between them. CDR3 residues: CASSPNAYNEQFF. The CDR3 region has the DNA TGTGCCAGCAGCCCGAACGCCTACAATGAGCAGTTCTTC.

The CDR3 loop is CASSPLDRPPYEQYF. The DNA for the CDR3 is TGTGCCAGCAGCCCCCTGGACCGGCCCCCCTACGAGCAGTACTTC. The V call is TRBV6-1, the J call TRBJ2-7; D is unresolved. Trimming cost V 6 bases and J 2 bases, with 17 bases left between them. The CDR3 has 15 residues. Germline loops: CDR1 MNHNS, CDR2 SASEGT.

This chain joins TRBV6-6 and TRBJ2-3; D call uncertain. V lost 7 bases and J lost 1, with 9 bases in between. Germline V gene sequence: CDR1 MNHNY, CDR2 SVGAGI (reference sequence). The CDR3 is 13 residues long. The CDR3 DNA is TGTGCCAGCACCCCTGGGGGCACAGATACGCAGTATTTT. Translating gives CASTPGGTDTQYF.

This chain joins TRBV5-1 and TRBJ1-3; TRBD1 matches 8 bases. Trimming removed 5 bases from V and 10 bases from J; junction bases left unmatched: 5. The CDR3 spans 12 residues. In germline, CDR1 is SGHRS, CDR2 YFSETQ. This chain's CDR3 is CASSYDRGTIYF. CDR3 in DNA: TGCGCCAGCAGTTATGACAGGGGAACCATATATTTT.

The V and J genes are TRBV18 and TRBJ2-3; the match to TRBD2 covers 8 bases. V lost 4 bases and J lost 0; bases outside the gene matches: 6. Germline CDR1 and CDR2: KGHSH and LQKENI. The CDR3 has 16 residues. CDR3 in amino acids: CASSQNSGISTDTQYF. The CDR3 DNA follows: TGTGCCAGCTCACAAAATAGCGGGATTAGCACAGATACGCAGTATTTT.

Only one count was recorded for this clone. V usage is TRBV5-1 and J usage is TRBJ2-3; D unclear. Trimming pared 4 bases from V and 4 bases from J, leaving 19 bases between. Germline V gene data show CDR1 as SGHRS and CDR2 as YFSETQ. The CDR3 consists of 16 residues. The CDR3 DNA sequence: TGCGCCAGCAGCCCATACAGCACCGCCGTGCCAGATACGCAGTATTTT. Translated: CASSPYSTAVPDTQYF.

The chain links TRBV7-9 to TRBJ2-1; TRBD2 agrees at 7 bases. The length of the CDR3 is 15 residues. Germline assignment: CDR1 SEHNR and CDR2 FQNEAQ (reference sequence). J lost 4 bases, V lost 3 bases, and 6 bases had no gene match. The CDR3 reads CASSFGTIRYNEQFF. For the CDR3, the DNA is TGTGCCAGCAGCTTTGGGACTATCAGGTACAATGAGCAGTTCTTC.

This chain connects TRBV7-2 to TRBJ2-5; a weak D match, TRBD2 (5 bases). V was trimmed by 1 base and J by 0 bases, leaving 9 bases between them. The CDR3 runs to 15 residues. Germline CDR1 is SGHTA and CDR2 is FQGNSA. The CDR3 spells CASSLGPDYQETQYF. The CDR3 nucleotides are TGTGCCAGCAGCTTAGGACCGGACTACCAAGAGACCCAGTACTTC. The variable domain in full, with the rest retrieved from reference TRBV7-2 and TRBJ2-5, is GAGVSQSPSNKVTEKGKDVELRCDPISGHTALYWYRQSLGQGLEFLIYFQGNSAPDKSGLPSDRFSAERTGGSVSTLTIQRTQQEDSAVYLCASSLGPDYQETQYFGPGTRLLVL.

The rearrangement links TRBV6-5 to TRBJ2-3; 7 bases map to TRBD2. Germline CDR1 reads MNHEY; CDR2 reads SVGAGI. The V gene end was trimmed by 7 bases and the J gene end by 2 bases; junction bases not matched to a gene: 6. The CDR3 runs to 14 residues. The CDR3 nucleotides read TGTGCCAGCAATGAGCGGGATTACACAGATACGCAGTATTTT. Its translation: CASNERDYTDTQYF.

This clone has just one count. The same CDR3 can be traced to other DNA sequences in this sample. CDR3 protein: CASSLTSGSDTQYF. CDR3 DNA: TGCGCCAGCAGCTTGACTAGCGGATCAGATACGCAGTATTTT. The chain employs TRBV5-1 and TRBJ2-3; 8 bases agree with TRBD2. In germline, CDR1 is SGHRS, CDR2 YFSETQ. The V segment lost 1 base and the J segment 4 bases; nucleotides outside the gene matches: 2. The CDR3 runs 14 residues. Full variable domain (missing parts from reference TRBV5-1 and TRBJ2-3): KAGVTQTPRYLIKTRGQQVTLSCSPISGHRSVSWYQQTPGQGLQFLFEYFSETQRNKGNFPGRFSGRQFSNSRSEMNVSTLELGDSALYLCASSLTSGSDTQYFGPGTRLTVL.

The chain combines TRBV6-6 with TRBJ2-2; TRBD2 agrees at 11 bases. With V trimmed by 6 bases and J by 6 bases, 6 bases remained unmatched. This CDR3 is 15 amino acids long. Per germline, CDR1 MNHNY and CDR2 SVGAGI (reference sequence). The DNA of the CDR3 is TGTGCCAGCAGACTCTTAGCGGGAGGGCCCGGGGAGCTGTTTTTT. The encoded protein is CASRLLAGGPGELFF.

The gene calls are TRBV9 and TRBJ2-7; maybe TRBD1 (5 bases). V lost 6 bases to trimming and J lost 2 bases, with 9 bases between them. This CDR3 contains 12 residues. Looked up from germline, CDR1 is SGDLS and CDR2 is YYNGEE. CDR3 sequence reads: CASTGPPYEQYF. The DNA of the CDR3 is TGTGCCAGCACAGGGCCCCCCTACGAGCAGTACTTC.

V usage is TRBV28 and J usage is TRBJ1-5, with 11 bases lining up with TRBD1. The length of the CDR3 is 16 residues. Losses at the gene ends were 4 bases for V and 1 base for J; bases not matched to a gene: 3. Per germline, CDR1 MDHEN and CDR2 SYDVKM. The CDR3 reads CASSSRDRGSNQPQHF. The CDR3 coding sequence is TGTGCCAGCAGTTCCAGGGACAGGGGGAGCAATCAGCCCCAGCATTTT.

The chain couples TRBV28 to TRBJ2-7, with a tentative D call TRBD1 (7 bases). Germline V gives CDR1 MDHEN, CDR2 SYDVKM. The CDR3 has 14 residues. Trimming took off 4 bases at V and 6 bases at J, with 16 bases between the two ends. CDR3 residues: CASSSSAGGTEQYF. CDR3 sequence (DNA): TGTGCCAGCAGTTCTAGTGCAGGGGGGACCGAGCAGTACTTC.

The gene calls are TRBV5-1 and TRBJ2-1; 9 bases line up with TRBD2. This CDR3 has 16 residues. Losses at the gene ends were 4 bases for V and 7 bases for J; bases not matched to a gene: 12. From germline, CDR1 is SGHRS and CDR2 YFSETQ. The CDR3 DNA sequence: TGCGCCAGCAGCCCGGGTCCTAGCGGGAACTCTAATGAGCAGTTCTTC. Amino acids: CASSPGPSGNSNEQFF.

V usage is TRBV19 and J usage is TRBJ1-1; D possibly corresponds to TRBD1 (6 bases). The V gene lost 3 bases and the J gene lost 5 bases, with 16 bases spanning the gap. The CDR3 is 15 amino acids. Germline assignment: CDR1 LNHDA and CDR2 SQIVND (reference sequence). CDR3 nucleotide sequence: TGTGCCAGTAGTATTTTAGGGGGGCCGGGGACTGAAGCTTTCTTT. Protein product: CASSILGGPGTEAFF.

This sequence joins TRBV20-1 and TRBJ2-7; D gene unclear. Germline assignment: CDR1 DFQATT and CDR2 SNEGSKA (reference sequence). CDR3 length equals 10 residues. Trimming removed 3 bases from V and 11 bases from J, with 11 bases in between. The CDR3 sequence is CSASLVGEYF. The CDR3 DNA reads TGCAGTGCTAGCCTAGTCGGAGAGTACTTC.

The chain has TRBV6-4 and TRBJ2-1; D may be TRBD2 (6 bases). The V end lost 10 bases, the J end lost 3 bases, and 19 bases lay between the germline ends. This CDR3 is built from 15 residues. Germline assignment: CDR1 MRHNA and CDR2 SNTAGT. The chain's CDR3 is CATPSRECFYNEQFF. The CDR3 coding sequence is TGTGCCACCCCGTCTCGGGAGTGTTTCTACAATGAGCAGTTCTTC.

CDR3 sequence reads: CASSDSRGTDTQYF. In nucleotides, the CDR3 is TGTGCCAGCAGTGATTCCCGGGGCACAGATACGCAGTATTTT. The genes are TRBV28 and TRBJ2-3; D remains unclear. V was clipped by 5 bases and J by 1 base, with 10 bases between them. The germline gives CDR1 MDHEN, CDR2 SYDVKM. CDR3 length: 14 amino acids.

CDR3 sequence: CASSMGGRGETNEKLFF. The DNA for the CDR3 is TGTGCCAGTAGTATGGGCGGCAGGGGCGAGACTAATGAAAAACTGTTTTTT. The chain carries TRBV19 and TRBJ1-4; possibly TRBD1 for D (6 bases). The CDR3 sequence is 17 residues long. In germline, CDR1 is LNHDA, CDR2 SQIVND (reference sequence). The ends were cut back, 3 bases at V and 2 bases at J, with 16 bases in the middle.